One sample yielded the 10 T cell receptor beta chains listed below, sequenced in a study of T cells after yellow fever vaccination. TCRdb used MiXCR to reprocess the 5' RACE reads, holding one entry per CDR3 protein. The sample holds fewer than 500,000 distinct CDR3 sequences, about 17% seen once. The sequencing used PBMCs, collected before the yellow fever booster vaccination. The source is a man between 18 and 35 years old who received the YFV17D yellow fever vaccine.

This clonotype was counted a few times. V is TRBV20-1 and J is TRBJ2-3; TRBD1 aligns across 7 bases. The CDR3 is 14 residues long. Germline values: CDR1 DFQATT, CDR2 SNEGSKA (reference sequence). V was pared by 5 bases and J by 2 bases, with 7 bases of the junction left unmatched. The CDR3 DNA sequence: TGCAGTGCTGACCAGGGGGTACTCACAGATACGCAGTATTTT. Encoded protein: CSADQGVLTDTQYF.

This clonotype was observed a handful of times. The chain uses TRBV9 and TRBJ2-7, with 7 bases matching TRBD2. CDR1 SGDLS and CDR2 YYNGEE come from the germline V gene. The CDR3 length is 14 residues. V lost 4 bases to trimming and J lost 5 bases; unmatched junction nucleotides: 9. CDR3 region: CASSPGGGLHEQYF. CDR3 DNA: TGTGCCAGCAGCCCGGGGGGAGGGCTGCACGAGCAGTACTTC.

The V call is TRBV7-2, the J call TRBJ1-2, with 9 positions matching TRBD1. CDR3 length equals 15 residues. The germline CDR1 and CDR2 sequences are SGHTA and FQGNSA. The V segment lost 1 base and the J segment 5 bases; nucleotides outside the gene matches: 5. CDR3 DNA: TGTGCCAGCAGCTTAGAAGAGGGACAGGGTTATGGCTACACCTTC. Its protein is CASSLEEGQGYGYTF.

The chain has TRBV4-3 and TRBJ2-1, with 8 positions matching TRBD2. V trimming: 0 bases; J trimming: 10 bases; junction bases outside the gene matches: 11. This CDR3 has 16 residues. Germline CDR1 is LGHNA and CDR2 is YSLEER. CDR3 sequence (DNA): TGCGCCAGCAGCCAAGACCCCGGGACTAGTTCCAGGGAGCAGTTCTTC. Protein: CASSQDPGTSSREQFF.

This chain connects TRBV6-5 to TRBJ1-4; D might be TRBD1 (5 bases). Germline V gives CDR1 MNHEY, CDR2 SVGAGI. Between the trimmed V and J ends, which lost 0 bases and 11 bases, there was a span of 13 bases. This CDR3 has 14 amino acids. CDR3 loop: CASSYSQGLGKLFF. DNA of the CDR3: TGTGCCAGCAGTTACTCCCAGGGCCTTGGGAAACTGTTTTTT.

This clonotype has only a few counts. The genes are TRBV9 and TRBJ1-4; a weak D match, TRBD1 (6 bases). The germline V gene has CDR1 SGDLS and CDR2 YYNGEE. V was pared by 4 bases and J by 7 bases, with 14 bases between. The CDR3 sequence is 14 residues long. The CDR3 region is CASSPRAGVEKLFF. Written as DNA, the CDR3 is TGTGCCAGCAGCCCCCGAGCAGGGGTTGAAAAACTGTTTTTT.

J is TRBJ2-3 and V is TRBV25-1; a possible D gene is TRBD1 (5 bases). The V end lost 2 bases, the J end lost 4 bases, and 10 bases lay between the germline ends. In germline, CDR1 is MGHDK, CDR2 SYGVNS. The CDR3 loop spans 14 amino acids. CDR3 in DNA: TGTGCCAGCAGTGAACCTGCAGGGTCAGATACGCAGTATTTT. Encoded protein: CASSEPAGSDTQYF.

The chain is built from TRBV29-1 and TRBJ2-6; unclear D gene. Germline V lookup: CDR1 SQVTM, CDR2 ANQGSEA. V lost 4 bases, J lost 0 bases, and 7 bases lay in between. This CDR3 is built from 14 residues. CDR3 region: CSVAASSGANVLTF. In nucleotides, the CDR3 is TGCAGCGTTGCAGCCTCCTCTGGGGCCAACGTCCTGACTTTC.

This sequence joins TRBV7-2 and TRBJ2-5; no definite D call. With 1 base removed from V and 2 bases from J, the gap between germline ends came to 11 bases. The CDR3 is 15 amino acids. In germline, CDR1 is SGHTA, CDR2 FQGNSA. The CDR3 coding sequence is TGTGCCAGCAGCTTAGTTGTCGGGCGGCAAGAGACCCAGTACTTC. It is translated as CASSLVVGRQETQYF.

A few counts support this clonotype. The DNA for the CDR3 is TGTGCCAGCAGCTTACAGACAGGGAGGGGAAACATTCAGTACTTC. It encodes CASSLQTGRGNIQYF. J is TRBJ2-4 and V is TRBV7-2; D is perhaps TRBD1 or TRBD2 (7 bases each). V was cut by 2 bases and J by 6 bases, with 14 bases left in between. The CDR3 extends over 15 amino acids. The germline V gene has CDR1 SGHTA and CDR2 FQGNSA.